This T cell receptor beta chain stems from a study of T cells in Graves' hyperthyroidism and ophthalmopathy. Around 9.9 ml of fresh peripheral blood supplied the PBMCs. TCR beta CDR3 regions were amplified from RNA. When the TCR CDR3 underwent first-round RT-PCR, the HTBI primer set was used. TCRdb fed the multiplex PCR reads into MiXCR, producing one record per CDR3 protein. The sample contains hundreds of thousands of distinct CDR3 sequences, around 15% of which appear only once. Germline values: CDR1 LNHDA, CDR2 SQIVND (reference sequence). V was shortened by 7 bases and J by 4 bases, with 17 bases between the two germline ends. This CDR3 comprises 15 residues. This clonotype appeared many times. Antigen: not known. Study-wide results and caveats: The majority of expanded thyroid clonotypes above 0.001 also appeared in blood.

The TCR sequence derives from a woman between 35 and 50 years old with Graves' ophthalmopathy. Sequencing was carried out using blood. V gene TRBV19 combines with J gene TRBJ1-5; D is unclear. DNA of the CDR3: TGTGCCAGTACCACTCAGGACGGCTATAATCAGCCCCAGCATTTT. Its translation: CASTTQDGYNQPQHF.